These 6 T cell receptor beta chains were sequenced from one sample in a study of blood T cells in healthy people across ages. Alongside a J-beta primer mix, a sample-barcoded 5' primer served in a second PCR lasting roughly 6 to 11 cycles. TCRdb recomputed calls from the 5' RACE reads with MiXCR, one row per CDR3 protein. The sample contains some 1 million distinct CDR3 sequences, around 45% of which appear only once. The sequenced material came from blood. The receptor set was obtained from a woman aged 60-75 years in good health.

The chain combines TRBV7-9 with TRBJ2-3; 11 bases map to TRBD2. CDR3 length: 14 amino acids. V lost 11 bases to trimming and J lost 2 bases; unmatched junction nucleotides: 6. The germline V gene encodes CDR1 SEHNR and CDR2 FQNEAQ (reference sequence). CDR3 residues: CAALAGGYTDTQYF. CDR3 in DNA: TGTGCCGCCCTAGCGGGAGGCTACACAGATACGCAGTATTTT.

This clonotype was counted a few times. The V call is TRBV21-1, the J call TRBJ2-7. TRBV21-1 is given as a pseudogene. The CDR3 consists of 14 residues. The CDR3 DNA follows: TGTGCCAGGGTCAGGTGCAGGCGAAGATACGAGCAGTACTTC. Residues: CARVRCRRRYEQYF.

This clonotype occurred a few times. The V gene is TRBV9, the J gene TRBJ2-1; 7 bases line up with TRBD2. The CDR3 contains 17 residues. V trimming: 0 bases; J trimming: 0 bases; junction bases outside the gene matches: 6. Germline CDR1 reads SGDLS; CDR2 reads YYNGEE. CDR3 sequence: CASSVAPGGSSYNEQFF. CDR3 nucleotides: TGTGCCAGCAGCGTAGCTCCCGGCGGGAGCTCCTACAATGAGCAGTTCTTC.

The chain uses TRBV2 and TRBJ2-7; no reliable D call. TRBJ2-5 explains the end of the DNA better; the J call may be wrong. The germline gives CDR1 SNHLY, CDR2 FYNNEI. The CDR3 is made up of 13 amino acids. The CDR3 nucleotides read TGTGCCAGCAGTGATGGGTGGGGAGAGACCCAGTACTTC. As protein: CASSDGWGETQYF.

This clonotype was seen more than once but under ten times. V gene TRBV12-3 or TRBV12-4 combines with J gene TRBJ2-3, with TRBD2 identical over 12 bases. This CDR3 has 15 residues. Trimming took 10 bases from V and 0 from J; bases not matched to a gene: 5. CDR3 bases: TGTGCCACTAGCGGGAGGGGATCTAGCACAGATACGCAGTATTTT. This sequence encodes CATSGRGSSTDTQYF.

This rearrangement joins TRBV5-1 to TRBJ2-1; D gene uncertain. The germline V gene encodes CDR1 SGHRS and CDR2 YFSETQ. The length of the CDR3 is 15 residues. With 0 bases removed from V and 3 bases from J, the gap between germline ends came to 10 bases. The CDR3 DNA is TGCGCCAGCAGCTTGGAACTGGGAAACTACAATGAGCAGTTCTTC. It yields the protein CASSLELGNYNEQFF.